The next 23 T cell receptor beta chains were all read from a single sample in a study of blood T cell repertoires in COVID-19. Sequenced by immunoSEQ multiplex PCR; TCRdb stores in-frame clones only, minus some. The table shows roughly 45,000 clones, with over 85% occurring only once. Source material: peripheral blood. The receptors here all came from a man aged 65 to 79 with active COVID-19.

V gene TRBV4-3 combines with J gene TRBJ2-3, with D tentatively TRBD2 (6 bases). The CDR3 consists of 18 residues. The germline V and J ends were trimmed by 0 bases and 2 bases, with 18 bases remaining between them. CDR1 and CDR2 from the germline V gene are LGHNA and YSLEER. CDR3 nucleotide sequence: TGCGCCAGCAGCCAAGAGTTTTACGGCGGGGCAATCACAGATACGCAGTATTTT. Its protein product is CASSQEFYGGAITDTQYF.

The chain carries TRBV5-1 and TRBJ2-5; 7 bases are shared with TRBD2. The CDR3 is 16 residues long. Germline V gene sequence: CDR1 SGHRS, CDR2 YFSETQ. Trimming took 0 bases from V and 9 from J; bases not matched to a gene: 14. The CDR3 DNA sequence: TGCGCCAGCAGCTTGGCCTCAACGGGAGGAACGTCCGCCCAGTACTTC. Amino acid sequence: CASSLASTGGTSAQYF.

The chain is built from TRBV7-9 and TRBJ2-7, with TRBD1 identical over 8 bases. The length of the CDR3 is 17 residues. CDR1 SEHNR and CDR2 FQNEAQ come from the germline V gene (reference sequence). J gave up 1 base and V 4 bases, and 12 bases lay outside the gene matches. The CDR3 coding sequence is TGTGCCAGCAGCTCGTCGATACAGGGGGGACCGTCCTACGAGCAGTACTTC. This translates into CASSSSIQGGPSYEQYF.

The J gene is TRBJ2-7, the V gene TRBV5-4; tentative D call: TRBD1 (6 bases). The CDR3 spans 13 residues. CDR1 is SGHNT, CDR2 YYREEE, per germline (reference sequence). V gave up 3 bases and J gave up 3 bases, with 10 bases separating them. The CDR3 is CASSSRDNYEQYF. The CDR3 nucleotides are TGTGCCAGCAGCTCCCGGGACAACTACGAGCAGTACTTC.

The chain joins TRBV19 to TRBJ1-2; tentatively, D is TRBD1 (6 bases). Germline CDR1 and CDR2: LNHDA and SQIVND (reference sequence). This CDR3 is 15 amino acids long. V was shortened by 5 bases and J by 4 bases, with 17 bases between the two germline ends. The CDR3 DNA follows: TGTGCCAGTAGTCCCGGGGGGGCGCTCTTCTATGGCTACACCTTC. Translation: CASSPGGALFYGYTF.

This chain connects TRBV2 to TRBJ1-1, with TRBD1 matching over 7 bases. CDR1 and CDR2 from the germline V gene are SNHLY and FYNNEI. After removal of 6 bases from V and 1 base from J, the junction contained 8 bases not matched to a gene. CDR3 length: 15 amino acids. CDR3 sequence: CASRIQRTGNTEAFF. DNA of the CDR3: TGTGCCAGCAGAATACAACGGACAGGGAACACTGAAGCTTTCTTT.

The chain is built from TRBV27 and TRBJ2-1, with D possibly being TRBD2 (6 bases). The CDR3 is made up of 14 amino acids. With 5 bases removed from V and 12 bases from J, the gap between germline ends came to 20 bases. Germline V gene lookup returns CDR1 MNHEY and CDR2 SMNVEV (reference sequence). CDR3 nucleotides: TGTGCCAGCAGTCTCCCGGGACTGGCATCGGGGCAGTTCTTC. The encoded protein is CASSLPGLASGQFF.

The chain employs TRBV2 and TRBJ2-2; 10 nucleotides match TRBD2. The CDR3 has 15 amino acids. The ends lost 6 bases at V and 3 bases at J; junction bases unmatched: 4. Per germline, CDR1 SNHLY and CDR2 FYNNEI. The CDR3 sequence: CASRSGGADTGELFF. The CDR3 bases are TGTGCCAGCAGGAGCGGGGGGGCCGACACCGGGGAGCTGTTTTTT.

This rearrangement joins TRBV5-1 to TRBJ2-3; D remains unclear. The CDR3 covers 13 residues. Germline values: CDR1 SGHRS, CDR2 YFSETQ. V lost 4 bases and J lost 3, with 9 bases in between. The CDR3 here is CASSPYSTDTQYF. Written as DNA, the CDR3 is TGCGCCAGCAGCCCTTACTCGACAGATACGCAGTATTTT. The full variable domain, completed using reference TRBV5-1 and TRBJ2-3, is KAGVTQTPRYLIKTRGQQVTLSCSPISGHRSVSWYQQTPGQGLQFLFEYFSETQRNKGNFPGRFSGRQFSNSRSEMNVSTLELGDSALYLCASSPYSTDTQYFGPGTRLTVL.

The rearrangement links TRBV5-4 to TRBJ2-5; 8 positions match TRBD2. V lost 5 bases, J lost 2 bases, and 11 bases stayed unmatched. The CDR3 is 16 amino acids. Germline values: CDR1 SGHNT, CDR2 YYREEE (reference sequence). The CDR3 is CASRQSPAGVQETQYF. The CDR3 coding sequence is TGTGCCAGCAGACAGTCCCCAGCGGGAGTTCAAGAGACCCAGTACTTC.

The chain recombines TRBV7-3 with TRBJ1-1; the D gene is possibly TRBD1 (6 bases). V dropped 5 bases and J dropped 2 bases, with 12 bases sitting between them. Germline CDR1 is SGHTA and CDR2 is FQGTGA. CDR3 length equals 14 residues. The CDR3 DNA reads as TGTGCCAGCAGCCCCCAGGGGTCCAACACTGAAGCTTTCTTT. Amino acid sequence: CASSPQGSNTEAFF.

This clone appeared a few times. The V gene is TRBV27, the J gene TRBJ2-2, with a weak D call TRBD1 (5 bases). Germline CDR1 and CDR2: MNHEY and SMNVEV (reference sequence). The CDR3 spans 13 residues. The V gene lost 5 bases and the J gene lost 6 bases, with 10 bases spanning the gap. CDR3 residues: CASSGARAGELFF. In nucleotides, the CDR3 is TGTGCCAGCAGTGGGGCGAGAGCCGGGGAGCTGTTTTTT.

V is TRBV5-1 and J is TRBJ1-4; 8 bases align to TRBD1. V gave up 2 bases and J gave up 6 bases; unmatched junction bases: 9. The CDR3 totals 16 residues. Germline loops: CDR1 SGHRS, CDR2 YFSETQ. The CDR3 sequence is CASSFRRQGRDEKLFF. Here the CDR3 DNA reads TGCGCCAGCAGCTTCAGAAGACAGGGGCGGGATGAAAAACTGTTTTTT.

V and J are TRBV18 and TRBJ2-1; 14 nucleotides match TRBD2. The germline V gene has CDR1 KGHSH and CDR2 LQKENI. This CDR3 region has 19 residues. V lost 5 bases and J lost 4; bases outside the gene matches: 13. The DNA of the CDR3 is TGTGCCAGCTCAACACTCCCCGGGACTAGCGGGGGCCGATACAATGAGCAGTTCTTC. It yields the protein CASSTLPGTSGGRYNEQFF.

The chain employs TRBV11-2 and TRBJ2-3; D call uncertain. Looked up from germline, CDR1 is SGHAT and CDR2 is FQNNGV. The V end was cut by 5 bases, the J end by 0 bases, with 15 bases between. CDR3 size: 16 residues. As DNA, the CDR3 is TGTGCCAGCAGCCCTCTACGGTGGTCTAGCACAGATACGCAGTATTTT. Translation gives CASSPLRWSSTDTQYF.

V and J are TRBV30 and TRBJ1-4, with 9 positions matching TRBD1. Germline CDR1 is GTSNPN and CDR2 is SVGIG (reference sequence). The CDR3 contains 15 residues. V shed 3 bases, J shed 7 bases, and the junction held 9 bases outside the gene matches. CDR3 in amino acids: CAWRDTGGVVEKLFF. DNA of the CDR3: TGTGCCTGGAGAGACACAGGGGGCGTAGTTGAAAAACTGTTTTTT. Based on the CDR3 plus reference TRBV30 and TRBJ1-4, the full variable domain is SQTIHQWPATLVQPVGSPLSLECTVEGTSNPNLYWYRQAAGRGLQLLFYSVGIGQISSEVPQNLSASRPQDRQFILSSKKLLLSDSGFYLCAWRDTGGVVEKLFFGSGTQLSVL.

This rearrangement joins TRBV21-1 to TRBJ2-1; the DNA was not compared with TRBD1, the D call given in the table. TRBV21-1 is termed a pseudogene. CDR3 length: 18 residues. The CDR3: CASSPLTAQGGAYNEQFF. The CDR3 coding sequence is TGTGCCAGCAGCCCCCTAACCGCCCAGGGGGGCGCTTACAATGAGCAGTTCTTC.

V and J are TRBV28 and TRBJ1-5; a possible D gene is TRBD1 (6 bases). Germline CDR1 reads MDHEN; CDR2 reads SYDVKM. Trimming cost V 5 bases and J 6 bases, with 17 bases left between them. The length of the CDR3 is 15 residues. CDR3 residues: CASSPVGRGSQPQHF. CDR3 DNA sequence: TGTGCCAGCAGTCCCGTGGGCAGGGGAAGTCAGCCCCAGCATTTT.

This clone was seen just once. The gene calls are TRBV29-1 and TRBJ2-1; 9 positions agree with TRBD1. This CDR3 has 15 residues. The germline gives CDR1 SQVTM, CDR2 ANQGSEA. With 4 bases clipped from V and 4 bases from J, the junction kept 8 bases outside the gene matches. CDR3 protein: CSVGGDRAFYNEQFF. CDR3 nucleotides: TGCAGCGTTGGCGGGGACAGGGCCTTTTACAATGAGCAGTTCTTC.

The table lists this clone with a count of one. V gene TRBV27 combines with J gene TRBJ1-5; tentatively, D is TRBD1 (5 bases). The germline V gene encodes CDR1 MNHEY and CDR2 SMNVEV (reference sequence). V was trimmed by 7 bases and J by 5 bases, leaving 15 bases between them. The CDR3 is 14 residues long. Here the CDR3 reads CASKIRGIDQPQHF. The CDR3 coding sequence is TGTGCCAGCAAGATTAGGGGTATCGATCAGCCCCAGCATTTT.

The chain couples TRBV7-8 to TRBJ2-7, with TRBD1 identical over 8 bases. The CDR3 length is 16 residues. CDR1 is SGHVS, CDR2 FQNEAQ, per germline. J lost 4 bases, V lost 1 base, and 9 bases had no gene match. The CDR3 sequence is CASSLVGAGGLYEQYF. CDR3 sequence (DNA): TGTGCCAGCAGCTTAGTGGGCGCAGGGGGCCTTTACGAGCAGTACTTC. Full variable domain (remainder filled in from reference TRBV7-8 and TRBJ2-7): GAGVSQSPRYKVAKRGQDVALRCDPISGHVSLFWYQQALGQGPEFLTYFQNEAQLDKSGLPSDRFFAERPEGSVSTLKIQRTQQEDSAVYLCASSLVGAGGLYEQYFGPGTRLTVT.

The rearrangement uses TRBV13 and TRBJ2-5, with 9 bases matching TRBD2. Germline-derived CDR1 and CDR2 are PRHDT and FYEKMQ (reference sequence). The CDR3 is made up of 15 amino acids. V gave up 6 bases and J gave up 3 bases; unmatched junction bases: 8. The CDR3 DNA reads TGTGCCAGCAGGCTCGGAGCGGGGGGAGAAGAGACCCAGTACTTC. Translation: CASRLGAGGEETQYF.

The J gene is TRBJ2-7, the V gene TRBV11-2; maybe TRBD1 (5 bases). Germline CDR1 and CDR2: SGHAT and FQNNGV. V was pared by 6 bases and J by 3 bases, with 12 bases between. The CDR3 is made up of 13 amino acids. CDR3 in DNA: TGTGCCAGCAGGGGGCAGGGAAACTACGAGCAGTACTTC. This codes for CASRGQGNYEQYF.